The clone carrying this TCR beta chain was detected a few times. With a J-beta primer mix and a sample-barcoded 5' primer, a second PCR ran about 6 to 11 cycles. TCRdb recomputed calls from the 5' RACE reads with MiXCR, one row per CDR3 protein. The data show 1.5 million or so distinct CDR3 sequences, approximately 42% seen once. The data were obtained in a study of blood T cells in healthy people across ages. The CDR3 is 15 residues long. J lost 8 bases, V lost 4 bases, and 10 bases had no gene match. Germline CDR1 is SEHNR and CDR2 is FQNEAQ (reference sequence). This clonotype was sampled from a woman in her late teens or twenties in good health. The specimen sequenced was blood. This chain joins TRBV7-9 and TRBJ1-2, with 10 nucleotides matching TRBD1. The CDR3 spells CASSSRPGQGDGYTF. For the CDR3, the DNA is TGTGCCAGCAGCTCCCGCCCTGGACAGGGGGACGGCTACACCTTC. The full variable domain, completed using reference TRBV7-9 and TRBJ1-2, is DTGVSQNPRHKITKRGQNVTFRCDPISEHNRLYWYRQTLGQGPEFLTYFQNEAQLEKSRLLSDRFSAERPKGSFSTLEIQRTEQGDSAMYLCASSSRPGQGDGYTFGSGTRLTVV.